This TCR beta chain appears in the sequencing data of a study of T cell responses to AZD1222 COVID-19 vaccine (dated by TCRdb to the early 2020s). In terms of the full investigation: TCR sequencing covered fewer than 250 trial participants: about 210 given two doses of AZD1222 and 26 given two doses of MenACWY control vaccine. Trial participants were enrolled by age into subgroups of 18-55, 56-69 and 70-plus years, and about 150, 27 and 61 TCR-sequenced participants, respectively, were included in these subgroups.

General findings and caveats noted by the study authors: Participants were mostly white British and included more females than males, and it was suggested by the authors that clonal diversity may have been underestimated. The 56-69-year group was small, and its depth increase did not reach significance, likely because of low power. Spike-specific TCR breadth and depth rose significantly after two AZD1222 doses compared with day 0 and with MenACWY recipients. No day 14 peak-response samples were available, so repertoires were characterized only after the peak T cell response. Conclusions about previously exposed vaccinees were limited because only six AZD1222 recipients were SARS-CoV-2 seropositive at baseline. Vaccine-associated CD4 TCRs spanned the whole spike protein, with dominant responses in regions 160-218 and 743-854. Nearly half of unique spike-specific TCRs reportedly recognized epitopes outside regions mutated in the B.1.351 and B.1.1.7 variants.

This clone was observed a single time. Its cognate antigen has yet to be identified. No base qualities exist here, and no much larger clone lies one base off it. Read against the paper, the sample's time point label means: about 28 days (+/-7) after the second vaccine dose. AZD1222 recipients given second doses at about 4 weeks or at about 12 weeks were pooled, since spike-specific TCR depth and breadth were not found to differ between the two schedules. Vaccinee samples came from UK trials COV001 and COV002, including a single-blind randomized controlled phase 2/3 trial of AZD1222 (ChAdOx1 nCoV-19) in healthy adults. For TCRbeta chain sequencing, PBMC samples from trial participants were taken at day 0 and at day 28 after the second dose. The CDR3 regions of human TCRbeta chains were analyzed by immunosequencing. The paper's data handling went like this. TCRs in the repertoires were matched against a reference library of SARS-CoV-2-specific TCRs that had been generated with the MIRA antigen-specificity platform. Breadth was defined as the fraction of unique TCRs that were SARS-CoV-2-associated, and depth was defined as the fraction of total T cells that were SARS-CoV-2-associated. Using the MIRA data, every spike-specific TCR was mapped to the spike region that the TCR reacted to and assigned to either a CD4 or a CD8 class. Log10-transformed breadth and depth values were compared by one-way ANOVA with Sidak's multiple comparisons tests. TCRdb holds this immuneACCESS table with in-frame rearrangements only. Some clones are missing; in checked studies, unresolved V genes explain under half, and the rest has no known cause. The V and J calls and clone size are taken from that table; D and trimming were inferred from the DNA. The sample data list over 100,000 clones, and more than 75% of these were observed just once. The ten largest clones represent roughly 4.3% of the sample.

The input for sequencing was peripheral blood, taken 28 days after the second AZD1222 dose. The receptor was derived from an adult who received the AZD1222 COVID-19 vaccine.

The CDR3 corresponds to CASSRPGQGYEQYF. The nucleotides are TGTGCCAGCAGCCGCCCGGGACAGGGTTACGAGCAGTACTTC. This chain is built from TRBV7-2 and TRBJ2-7, and 9 bases in between align with TRBD1. According to the germline V gene, CDR1 reads SGHTA and CDR2 reads FQGNSA. The junction shows trimming of 5 bases on V and 4 bases on J, and the gene matches do not reach 6 bases of it. The CDR3 covers 14 residues, taking in both the cysteine and the phenylalanine. The only DNA kept is the CDR3, 42 bases in frame from the first base.